Listed below are T cell receptor beta chains from one sample, sequenced in a study of T-cell reconstitution after alpha-beta-depleted transplantation in children. MiXCR, applied by TCRdb to the PCR reads, yields one record per CDR3 protein. The sample holds a few hundred thousand distinct CDR3 sequences; approximately 12% are singletons and the top ten take about 2.2%. The sequencing here drew on PBMCs, mostly from graft donor cells, taken 360 days after TCRalphabeta/CD19-depleted stem cell transplant. The source is a male patient under 18 who had a stem cell transplant for acute myeloid leukemia, so the T cells may come from the graft donor. Both conserved end residues are part of each CDR3. A D gene is named only where the DNA matches it firmly. Size tells how often a clone was seen (once, few, many) or the class of an expanded clone, and some rows leave it out.

J: TRBJ2-3
D: -
V: TRBV28
size: -
DNA: TGTGCCAGCCGAGAATCGGGAGATACGCAGTATTTT
CDR3: CASRESGDTQYF

J: TRBJ2-7
D: -
V: TRBV7-9
size: -
DNA: TGTGCCAGCAGCTCCAACAGGGAAGAGGTCTCCTACGAGCAGTACTTC
CDR3: CASSSNREEVSYEQYF

J: TRBJ2-4
D: -
V: TRBV6-2/TRBV6-3
size: few
DNA: TGTGCCAGCAGTTACGGGACCCTCAAAAACATTCAGTACTTC
CDR3: CASSYGTLKNIQYF

J: TRBJ2-7
D: TRBD2
V: TRBV27
size: few
DNA: TGTGCCAGCAGTCCTCTGCTCGCGGGAGGCCCCTACGAGCAGTACTTC
CDR3: CASSPLLAGGPYEQYF

J: TRBJ2-2
D: -
V: TRBV12-3/TRBV12-4
size: -
DNA: TGTGCCAGCAGATACCCAGGTACCCCAACCGGGGAGCTGTTTTTT
CDR3: CASRYPGTPTGELFF

J: TRBJ2-7
D: TRBD2
V: TRBV12-3/TRBV12-4
size: -
DNA: TGTGCCAGCAGTTTATCTGGGACTAGCGGGAGGAGCTCCTACGAGCAGTACTTC
CDR3: CASSLSGTSGRSSYEQYF

J: TRBJ2-1
D: -
V: TRBV7-2
size: -
DNA: TGTGCCAGCAGCAAACCCACCTACAATGAGCAGTTCTTC
CDR3: CASSKPTYNEQFF

J: TRBJ2-1
D: -
V: TRBV28
size: -
DNA: TGTGCCAGCACACGAGCAGGGAGCTCCTACAATGAGCAGTTCTTC
CDR3: CASTRAGSSYNEQFF

J: TRBJ2-3
D: -
V: TRBV7-6
size: -
DNA: TGTGCCAGCAGCTTAGGGGCAGGGTACACAGATACGCAGTATTTT
CDR3: CASSLGAGYTDTQYF

J: TRBJ2-2
D: -
V: TRBV27
size: many
DNA: TGTGCCAGCAGTTTGGGGGGAGGGGGCTTTGGCACCGGGGAGCTGTTTTTT
CDR3: CASSLGGGGFGTGELFF

J: TRBJ2-7
D: TRBD1
V: TRBV20-1
size: -
DNA: TGCAGTGCTAAGGGACAGGTGGCGTACGAGCAGTACTTC
CDR3: CSAKGQVAYEQYF

J: TRBJ2-5
D: TRBD2
V: TRBV6-2/TRBV6-3
size: -
DNA: TGTGCCAGCAGTTATAGGGCGGGAGGTCAGACCCAGTACTTC
CDR3: CASSYRAGGQTQYF

J: TRBJ2-7
D: TRBD2
V: TRBV18
size: -
DNA: TGTGCCAGCTCACCACCAGCGGGAGGGCCCTACGAGCAGTACTTC
CDR3: CASSPPAGGPYEQYF

J: TRBJ2-7
D: TRBD2
V: TRBV7-2
size: many
DNA: TGTGCCAGCAGCTTGCGACTAGCTTACGAGCAGTACTTC
CDR3: CASSLRLAYEQYF

J: TRBJ2-7
D: -
V: TRBV28
size: many
DNA: TGTGCCAGCAGTTTGCAGGCAATCTCCTACGAGCAGTACTTC
CDR3: CASSLQAISYEQYF

J: TRBJ2-7
D: -
V: TRBV4-3
size: -
DNA: TGCGCCAGCAGCCATAATGGGGTCTCCTACGAGCAGTACTTC
CDR3: CASSHNGVSYEQYF

J: TRBJ2-5
D: -
V: TRBV30
size: -
DNA: TGTGCCTGGAGTGTACTCGGCAGGGCACAAGAGACCCAGTACTTC
CDR3: CAWSVLGRAQETQYF

J: TRBJ2-7
D: TRBD1
V: TRBV5-6
size: few
DNA: TGTGCCAGCAGCTTCCGGGACAGGGGAGGAGGGCCCTACGAGCAGTACTTC
CDR3: CASSFRDRGGGPYEQYF

J: TRBJ2-5
D: -
V: TRBV7-9
size: -
DNA: TGTGCCAGCAGCTCCCTCGAATTAGGATTCAAAGAGACCCAGTACTTC
CDR3: CASSSLELGFKETQYF

J: TRBJ2-1
D: -
V: TRBV7-3
size: -
DNA: TGTGCCAGCAGCTCCTTTAAAGGGGAGCAGTTCTTC
CDR3: CASSSFKGEQFF

J: TRBJ2-6
D: TRBD1
V: TRBV10-3
size: -
DNA: TGTGCCATCAGCCCTGGGTCCGGGACAGGGGGTCTTGGGGCCAACGTCCTGACTTTC
CDR3: CAISPGSGTGGLGANVLTF

J: TRBJ2-3
D: -
V: TRBV10-3
size: few
DNA: TGTGCCATCAGTCTGGGAGATACGCAGTATTTT
CDR3: CAISLGDTQYF

J: TRBJ2-7
D: -
V: TRBV7-8
size: -
DNA: TGTGCCAGCAGCGGGCGGACGGCGGCCCACTACGAGCAGTACTTC
CDR3: CASSGRTAAHYEQYF

J: TRBJ2-7
D: TRBD2
V: TRBV4-1
size: few
DNA: TGCGCCAGCAGCCACCTTCTAGCGGGAACGACTTTCGGACCCAATAAGCCGACCGAGCAGTACTTC
CDR3: CASSHLLAGTTFGPNKPTEQYF

J: TRBJ2-1
D: -
V: TRBV7-9
size: -
DNA: TGTGCCAGCAGCTTAAAGAGGATCTCACGCGGGAATGAGCAGTTCTTC
CDR3: CASSLKRISRGNEQFF

J: TRBJ2-5
D: -
V: TRBV20-1
size: -
DNA: TGCAGTGCTAGAGATCCAGCGGGCGGCCAAGAGACCCAGTACTTC
CDR3: CSARDPAGGQETQYF

J: TRBJ1-5
D: -
V: TRBV7-9
size: -
DNA: TGTGCCAGCAGCGAGGGGTATTCATCCAATCAGCCCCAGCATTTT
CDR3: CASSEGYSSNQPQHF

J: TRBJ2-7
D: -
V: TRBV29-1
size: -
DNA: TGCAGCGTTCTGACTCCCTCGCGCTACGAGCAGTACTTC
CDR3: CSVLTPSRYEQYF

J: TRBJ1-5
D: -
V: TRBV20-1
size: few
DNA: TGCAGTGCTAGAGACAATAGCAATCAGCCCCAGCATTTT
CDR3: CSARDNSNQPQHF

J: TRBJ1-2
D: TRBD1
V: TRBV29-1
size: -
DNA: TGCAGCGTCCTATCGGGACAGCAGGATAATGGCTACACCTTC
CDR3: CSVLSGQQDNGYTF

J: TRBJ2-1
D: TRBD2
V: TRBV7-9
size: many
DNA: TGTGCCAGCAGCTTGGACGGGAGGTTAAGAAATGAGCAGTTCTTC
CDR3: CASSLDGRLRNEQFF

J: TRBJ2-5
D: -
V: TRBV7-6
size: -
DNA: TGTGCCAGCAGCACCCGGACTCCCTGGACAGAGACCCAGTACTTC
CDR3: CASSTRTPWTETQYF

J: TRBJ2-3
D: TRBD2
V: TRBV4-1
size: -
DNA: TGCGCCAGCAGCCACCGGGGGGGGCAGAGCACAGATACGCAGTATTTT
CDR3: CASSHRGGQSTDTQYF

J: TRBJ2-2
D: TRBD1
V: TRBV3-1
size: -
DNA: TGTGCCAGCAGCCAGCCATTTTTCGGGACAGGGTACACCGGGGAGCTGTTTTTT
CDR3: CASSQPFFGTGYTGELFF

J: TRBJ2-1
D: -
V: TRBV11-2
size: -
DNA: TGTGCCAGCAGCTTCATCGCAAACTACAATGAGCAGTTCTTC
CDR3: CASSFIANYNEQFF

J: TRBJ1-5
D: TRBD1
V: TRBV12-3/TRBV12-4
size: -
DNA: TGTGCCAGCAGCATACCAGGGGGACAGCCCCAGCATTTT
CDR3: CASSIPGGQPQHF

J: TRBJ2-1
D: -
V: TRBV20-1
size: -
DNA: TGCAGTGCTCCTCCACCCCAGGACAGGGGCGGGAGGGCCTTTAGGGAAGAGCAGTTCTTC
CDR3: CSAPPPQDRGGRAFREEQFF

J: TRBJ2-7
D: TRBD2
V: TRBV7-9
size: few
DNA: TGTGCCAGCAGCCCGTCAAGCGGGAGGAGCTCCTACGAGCAGTACTTC
CDR3: CASSPSSGRSSYEQYF

J: TRBJ2-1
D: -
V: TRBV7-9
size: -
DNA: TGTGCCAGCAGCTTATACGTGGGAGACGGCGCCTACAATGAGCAGTTCTTC
CDR3: CASSLYVGDGAYNEQFF

J: TRBJ1-5
D: -
V: TRBV6-2/TRBV6-3
size: -
DNA: TGTGCCAGCAGGTTCCAGAATATCAATCAGCCCCAGCATTTT
CDR3: CASRFQNINQPQHF

J: TRBJ1-1
D: -
V: TRBV20-1
size: few
DNA: TGCAGTGCCCACGACCCCCCGGGAAGGTTGTTGGTGGGCACTGAAGCTTTCTTT
CDR3: CSAHDPPGRLLVGTEAFF

J: TRBJ2-1
D: TRBD2
V: TRBV6-5
size: many
DNA: TGTGCCAGCAGTTATGGGGCCGGACTAGCGGACGATGAGCAGTTCTTC
CDR3: CASSYGAGLADDEQFF

J: TRBJ2-3
D: -
V: TRBV7-2
size: few
DNA: TGTGCCAGCAGCTTATCATCCAGAATTATCACAGATACGCAGTATTTT
CDR3: CASSLSSRIITDTQYF

J: TRBJ2-1
D: TRBD1
V: TRBV2
size: -
DNA: TGTGCCAGCAGTGAGCGAGGGGACAGGATGTACAATGAGCAGTTCTTC
CDR3: CASSERGDRMYNEQFF

J: TRBJ2-7
D: -
V: TRBV28
size: many
DNA: TGTGCCAGCAGTTTTCAGGACCATTACGAGCAGTACTTC
CDR3: CASSFQDHYEQYF

J: TRBJ2-2
D: -
V: TRBV24-1
size: -
DNA: TGTGCCACCAGTAACGGGGCGGGGACCGGGGAGCTGTTTTTT
CDR3: CATSNGAGTGELFF

J: TRBJ2-3
D: -
V: TRBV29-1
size: many
DNA: TGCAGCGTTGACCCCCGGGAACTAGATACGCAGTATTTT
CDR3: CSVDPRELDTQYF

J: TRBJ1-1
D: TRBD1
V: TRBV29-1
size: -
DNA: TGCAGCGGGCGGGACAGGGCCGGAGGCACTGAAGCTTTCTTT
CDR3: CSGRDRAGGTEAFF

J: TRBJ2-7
D: TRBD1
V: TRBV18
size: -
DNA: TGTGCCAGCTCACCACCGGACAGGTACTCCTACGAGCAGTACTTC
CDR3: CASSPPDRYSYEQYF

J: TRBJ2-7
D: TRBD1
V: TRBV18
size: once
DNA: TGTGCCAGCTCACCACTCGGACAGGGTCTAGCCTACGAGCAGTACTTC
CDR3: CASSPLGQGLAYEQYF

J: TRBJ2-3
D: TRBD1
V: TRBV7-9
size: few
DNA: TGTGCCAGCAGCTCTAGCCGGGACAGGGTGGCAGATACGCAGTATTTT
CDR3: CASSSSRDRVADTQYF

J: TRBJ1-1
D: -
V: TRBV29-1
size: few
DNA: TGCAGCGTCGCCCCTGGCCCACAGGGTTGGAACACTGAAGCTTTCTTT
CDR3: CSVAPGPQGWNTEAFF

J: TRBJ2-1
D: TRBD2
V: TRBV10-3
size: few
DNA: TGTGCCATCAGAAGACTAGCGGTCTCCTACAATGAGCAGTTCTTC
CDR3: CAIRRLAVSYNEQFF

J: TRBJ1-2
D: -
V: TRBV28
size: -
DNA: TGTGCCAGCAGTACAGGGATTCGAGGCTACACCTTC
CDR3: CASSTGIRGYTF

J: TRBJ2-5
D: -
V: TRBV6-1
size: -
DNA: TGTGCCAGCAGCCCCCGAGGGGGGGTAGAGACCCAGTACTTC
CDR3: CASSPRGGVETQYF